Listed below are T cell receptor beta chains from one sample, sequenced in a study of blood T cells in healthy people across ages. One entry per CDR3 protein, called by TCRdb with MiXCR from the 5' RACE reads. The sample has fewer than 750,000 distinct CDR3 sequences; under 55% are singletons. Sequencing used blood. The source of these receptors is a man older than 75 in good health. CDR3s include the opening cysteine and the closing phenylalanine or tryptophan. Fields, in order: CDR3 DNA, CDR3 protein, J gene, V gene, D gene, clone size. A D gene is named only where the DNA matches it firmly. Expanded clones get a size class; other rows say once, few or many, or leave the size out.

CDR3 DNA: TGTGCCAGCCTAACAGGGGGGGAGTTGAACACTGAAGCTTTCTTT
CDR3 protein: CASLTGGELNTEAFF
J gene: TRBJ1-1
V gene: TRBV28
D gene: TRBD1
clone size: few

CDR3 DNA: TGCGCCAGCAGCCAAGACTACCAGGGCACAGATACGCAGTATTTT
CDR3 protein: CASSQDYQGTDTQYF
J gene: TRBJ2-3
V gene: TRBV4-3
D gene: NA
clone size: NA

CDR3 DNA: TGTGCCAGCAGCTACGGAGGACTATCGGGCGGAGAGCAGTACTTC
CDR3 protein: CASSYGGLSGGEQYF
J gene: TRBJ2-5
V gene: TRBV11-1
D gene: NA
clone size: NA

CDR3 DNA: TGCAGCGGGGGGGAGAGCACAGATACGCAGTATTTT
CDR3 protein: CSGGESTDTQYF
J gene: TRBJ2-3
V gene: TRBV29-1
D gene: NA
clone size: NA

CDR3 DNA: TGTGCCAGCAGCGGCAGGGGGCTGGGGGCAGATACGCAGTATTTT
CDR3 protein: CASSGRGLGADTQYF
J gene: TRBJ2-3
V gene: TRBV7-3
D gene: TRBD1
clone size: once

CDR3 DNA: TGTGCCAGCAGCTTAGTTACCGGGGGGGAGACCCAGTACTTC
CDR3 protein: CASSLVTGGETQYF
J gene: TRBJ2-5
V gene: TRBV7-9
D gene: TRBD2
clone size: few

CDR3 DNA: TGTGCCAGCACTGCTCCGGGAGGAAGCTCCTACGAGCAGTACTTC
CDR3 protein: CASTAPGGSSYEQYF
J gene: TRBJ2-7
V gene: TRBV28
D gene: TRBD2
clone size: NA

CDR3 DNA: TGTGCCAGCAGCTTCACCGAGTTGGACGAGCAGTACTTC
CDR3 protein: CASSFTELDEQYF
J gene: TRBJ2-7
V gene: TRBV9
D gene: NA
clone size: NA

CDR3 DNA: TGTGCCAGCAGCCAAGCGCCAGCGGCAAACAATGAGCAGTTCTTC
CDR3 protein: CASSQAPAANNEQFF
J gene: TRBJ2-1
V gene: TRBV3-1
D gene: NA
clone size: NA

CDR3 DNA: TGCAGTGTATGGGGGGGCGTTGCTGAAAAACTGTTTTTT
CDR3 protein: CSVWGGVAEKLFF
J gene: TRBJ1-4
V gene: TRBV20-1
D gene: NA
clone size: many

CDR3 DNA: TGTGCCAGCAGTGAAGGTCAGGGGAAATTGGAGACCCAGTACTTC
CDR3 protein: CASSEGQGKLETQYF
J gene: TRBJ2-5
V gene: TRBV2
D gene: NA
clone size: few

CDR3 DNA: TGTGCCAGCAGCTTAAACGCAGGGGGAAACTCCTACGAGCAGTACTTC
CDR3 protein: CASSLNAGGNSYEQYF
J gene: TRBJ2-7
V gene: TRBV11-1
D gene: TRBD1
clone size: NA

CDR3 DNA: TGTGCCAGCAGTATCAGGGAGGACTATGGCTACACCTTC
CDR3 protein: CASSIREDYGYTF
J gene: TRBJ1-2
V gene: TRBV6-5
D gene: NA
clone size: many

CDR3 DNA: TGCAGCGCCATGCGGAAGGGAGTACAGGATGAGCAGTTCTTC
CDR3 protein: CSAMRKGVQDEQFF
J gene: TRBJ2-1
V gene: TRBV29-1
D gene: NA
clone size: many

CDR3 DNA: TGCGCCAGCAGCGGGTCGGAGGCAGGGTGGGGCTACACCTTC
CDR3 protein: CASSGSEAGWGYTF
J gene: TRBJ1-2
V gene: TRBV5-1
D gene: NA
clone size: few

CDR3 DNA: TGCAGTAGTATGGGGACAGTTAACACAGATACGCAGTATTTT
CDR3 protein: CSSMGTVNTDTQYF
J gene: TRBJ2-3
V gene: TRBV20-1
D gene: TRBD1
clone size: NA

CDR3 DNA: TGTGCCAGCAGTCTCACCAAGCTCCACAATGAGCAGTTCTTC
CDR3 protein: CASSLTKLHNEQFF
J gene: TRBJ2-1
V gene: TRBV28
D gene: NA
clone size: NA

CDR3 DNA: TGTGCCTGCAGCGGAGGCCCAGGGCTGATCTATGGCTACACCTTC
CDR3 protein: CACSGGPGLIYGYTF
J gene: TRBJ1-2
V gene: TRBV7-2
D gene: NA
clone size: once

CDR3 DNA: TGCAGCGTTGGAGCCCTGGGACTAGCGGGAAGATCTGGGGCCAACGTCCTGACTTTC
CDR3 protein: CSVGALGLAGRSGANVLTF
J gene: TRBJ2-6
V gene: TRBV29-1
D gene: TRBD2
clone size: NA

CDR3 DNA: TGCGCCAGCAGCCAAGGATGGGCTAGGGGTAACGATCAGCCCCAGCATTTT
CDR3 protein: CASSQGWARGNDQPQHF
J gene: TRBJ1-5
V gene: TRBV4-1
D gene: NA
clone size: few

CDR3 DNA: TGCGCCAGCAGCTTGGTTTCCACGAGCTCCTACGAGCAGTACTTC
CDR3 protein: CASSLVSTSSYEQYF
J gene: TRBJ2-7
V gene: TRBV5-1
D gene: NA
clone size: NA

CDR3 DNA: TGTGCCAGCAGCCAAGAGGCTAGCGGGGGGGTAAGTGAGCAGTTCTTC
CDR3 protein: CASSQEASGGVSEQFF
J gene: TRBJ2-1
V gene: TRBV3-1
D gene: TRBD2
clone size: NA

CDR3 DNA: TGCGCCAGCAGCCAAGCGGGAACTTCAAGCTCCTACGAGCAGTACTTC
CDR3 protein: CASSQAGTSSSYEQYF
J gene: TRBJ2-7
V gene: TRBV4-3
D gene: NA
clone size: few

CDR3 DNA: TGTGCCAGCACCAAGACAGGGGAACCCTACGAGCAGTACTTC
CDR3 protein: CASTKTGEPYEQYF
J gene: TRBJ2-7
V gene: TRBV12-3/TRBV12-4
D gene: TRBD1
clone size: NA

CDR3 DNA: TGTGCCAGCAGCTTCGGGACTAGCACGACAGATACGCAGTATTTT
CDR3 protein: CASSFGTSTTDTQYF
J gene: TRBJ2-3
V gene: TRBV7-6
D gene: TRBD2
clone size: NA

CDR3 DNA: TGCAGTGCTAGAGTCAGGCCCTCTGGGGCCAACGTCCTGACTTTC
CDR3 protein: CSARVRPSGANVLTF
J gene: TRBJ2-6
V gene: TRBV20-1
D gene: NA
clone size: NA

CDR3 DNA: TGTGCCAGCAGCTTAGAAGGTGGCAGCAGCTCTGGGGCCAACGTCCTGACTTTC
CDR3 protein: CASSLEGGSSSGANVLTF
J gene: TRBJ2-6
V gene: TRBV7-8
D gene: NA
clone size: NA

CDR3 DNA: TGCGCCAGCAGCTCTCAGACGAGTCTCTACGAGCAGTACTTC
CDR3 protein: CASSSQTSLYEQYF
J gene: TRBJ2-7
V gene: TRBV5-1
D gene: NA
clone size: NA

CDR3 DNA: TGTGCCAGCAGCCCGACAGGGAGGTCTGGCGAGCAGTACTTC
CDR3 protein: CASSPTGRSGEQYF
J gene: TRBJ2-7
V gene: TRBV7-2
D gene: NA
clone size: few

CDR3 DNA: TGTGCCAGCAGCTTTGGAGCGGGAGTCGCGGATACGCAGTATTTT
CDR3 protein: CASSFGAGVADTQYF
J gene: TRBJ2-3
V gene: TRBV7-9
D gene: TRBD2
clone size: NA

CDR3 DNA: TGTGCCAGCAGTTTCCCCGGGGGGACTCGGACAGATACGCAGTATTTT
CDR3 protein: CASSFPGGTRTDTQYF
J gene: TRBJ2-3
V gene: TRBV28
D gene: TRBD2
clone size: NA

CDR3 DNA: TGCAGCGTTGGTGCAGCTACCAAAGAGACCCAGTACTTC
CDR3 protein: CSVGAATKETQYF
J gene: TRBJ2-5
V gene: TRBV29-1
D gene: NA
clone size: NA

CDR3 DNA: TGCAGTGCTAGACACACAGGGACTTATGGCTACACCTTC
CDR3 protein: CSARHTGTYGYTF
J gene: TRBJ1-2
V gene: TRBV20-1
D gene: NA
clone size: few

CDR3 DNA: TGTGCCAGCAGTCCCGCCGCGGGATTAGCACGGGGCATTCAGTACTTC
CDR3 protein: CASSPAAGLARGIQYF
J gene: TRBJ2-4
V gene: TRBV6-6
D gene: NA
clone size: many

CDR3 DNA: TGTGCCAGCAGAGAGGGTACAGGCGAGCAGTACTTC
CDR3 protein: CASREGTGEQYF
J gene: TRBJ2-7
V gene: TRBV25-1
D gene: NA
clone size: NA

CDR3 DNA: TGCGCCAGCAGCCAAGGCCCCCGTGCCTGCGAGCAGTACTTC
CDR3 protein: CASSQGPRACEQYF
J gene: TRBJ2-7
V gene: TRBV4-1
D gene: NA
clone size: NA

CDR3 DNA: TGTGCCAGCAGCTTAACAGGGAAGGATGGCTACACCTTC
CDR3 protein: CASSLTGKDGYTF
J gene: TRBJ1-2
V gene: TRBV7-9
D gene: NA
clone size: many

CDR3 DNA: TGTGCCAGCAGTTTTTTGGGGGGGGCACTTGCTAACTATGGCTACACCTTC
CDR3 protein: CASSFLGGALANYGYTF
J gene: TRBJ1-2
V gene: TRBV12-3/TRBV12-4
D gene: NA
clone size: NA

CDR3 DNA: TGTGCCACCTCGGTGGAGACCCAGTACTTC
CDR3 protein: CATSVETQYF
J gene: TRBJ2-5
V gene: TRBV24-1
D gene: NA
clone size: few

CDR3 DNA: TGTGCCAGCAGTTCCCCCGGGACTAGCGGTCCCAATGAGCAGTTCTTC
CDR3 protein: CASSSPGTSGPNEQFF
J gene: TRBJ2-1
V gene: TRBV6-2/TRBV6-3
D gene: TRBD2
clone size: few

CDR3 DNA: TGCAGTGCTCGCCCCGCCCATATAAACAATGAGCAGTTCTTC
CDR3 protein: CSARPAHINNEQFF
J gene: TRBJ2-1
V gene: TRBV20-1
D gene: NA
clone size: NA

CDR3 DNA: TGTGCCAGCAGCGTAGTAGACTTTTCCTACAATGAGCAGTTCTTC
CDR3 protein: CASSVVDFSYNEQFF
J gene: TRBJ2-1
V gene: TRBV9
D gene: NA
clone size: few

CDR3 DNA: TGCGCCAGCAGCCCAAATACAGGGGTCTATGGCTACACCTTC
CDR3 protein: CASSPNTGVYGYTF
J gene: TRBJ1-2
V gene: TRBV5-1
D gene: TRBD1
clone size: NA

CDR3 DNA: TGTGCCAGCCGCGGGTTTCAGGAAAAACTGTTTTTT
CDR3 protein: CASRGFQEKLFF
J gene: TRBJ1-4
V gene: TRBV2
D gene: NA
clone size: once

CDR3 DNA: TGCAGTGCTAGAGTCCCCGGCGGGAGATCTCGAGATGAGCAGTTCTTC
CDR3 protein: CSARVPGGRSRDEQFF
J gene: TRBJ2-1
V gene: TRBV20-1
D gene: TRBD2
clone size: few

CDR3 DNA: TGTGCCAGCAGTGCCGGGACAGGGGGCAGGTTGGTACGTGAGAACGTCCTGACTTTC
CDR3 protein: CASSAGTGGRLVRENVLTF
J gene: TRBJ2-6
V gene: TRBV27
D gene: TRBD1
clone size: few

CDR3 DNA: TGTGCCAGCAGCTTAGGAGTAGCGGGAGGGAATGAGCAGTTCTTC
CDR3 protein: CASSLGVAGGNEQFF
J gene: TRBJ2-1
V gene: TRBV11-2
D gene: TRBD2
clone size: NA

CDR3 DNA: TGCGCCAGCAGCCATGTTGACAGGGAGAGCGAGCAGTACTTC
CDR3 protein: CASSHVDRESEQYF
J gene: TRBJ2-7
V gene: TRBV5-1
D gene: TRBD1
clone size: NA

CDR3 DNA: TGCAGTGCTAGACGCGGGACTAGCGGGGGGGGCTCCTACAATGAGCAGTTCTTC
CDR3 protein: CSARRGTSGGGSYNEQFF
J gene: TRBJ2-1
V gene: TRBV20-1
D gene: TRBD2
clone size: few

CDR3 DNA: TGTGCCAGCAGTTACGGAGGGGGACCTTACCAGCAGTACTTC
CDR3 protein: CASSYGGGPYQQYF
J gene: TRBJ2-7
V gene: TRBV6-5
D gene: NA
clone size: NA

CDR3 DNA: TGCGCCAGCAGCTCGTATAGCGGGGCGAACACAGATACGCAGTATTTT
CDR3 protein: CASSSYSGANTDTQYF
J gene: TRBJ2-3
V gene: TRBV5-1
D gene: TRBD2
clone size: NA

CDR3 DNA: TGTGCCAGCAGTCCTCAGAGGGCGGGTGGCTACACCTTC
CDR3 protein: CASSPQRAGGYTF
J gene: TRBJ1-2
V gene: TRBV6-6
D gene: NA
clone size: many

CDR3 DNA: TGCGCCAGCAGCGATGACATCCTGAACACTGAAGCTTTCTTT
CDR3 protein: CASSDDILNTEAFF
J gene: TRBJ1-1
V gene: TRBV5-1
D gene: NA
clone size: NA

CDR3 DNA: TGTGCCAGCAGCAGGTTCGGGGGTCCCTACGAGCAGTACTTC
CDR3 protein: CASSRFGGPYEQYF
J gene: TRBJ2-7
V gene: TRBV28
D gene: NA
clone size: NA

CDR3 DNA: TGCGCCAGCAGCTTGGACGCGGTGAAGACCACAGATACGCAGTATTTT
CDR3 protein: CASSLDAVKTTDTQYF
J gene: TRBJ2-3
V gene: TRBV5-1
D gene: NA
clone size: NA

CDR3 DNA: TGCAGCGTGAAAAGGGGGGCAACTAATGAAAAACTGTTTTTT
CDR3 protein: CSVKRGATNEKLFF
J gene: TRBJ1-4
V gene: TRBV29-1
D gene: NA
clone size: NA

CDR3 DNA: TGCAGTGCGAAATTTGGCCAAGAGACCCAGTACTTC
CDR3 protein: CSAKFGQETQYF
J gene: TRBJ2-5
V gene: TRBV20-1
D gene: NA
clone size: few

CDR3 DNA: TGTGCCAGCAGGGCCCCGGGGTCAAGTAATCAGCCCCAGCATTTT
CDR3 protein: CASRAPGSSNQPQHF
J gene: TRBJ1-5
V gene: TRBV6-5
D gene: NA
clone size: few

CDR3 DNA: TGCAGCGTTGCAACGGGGAACTACGAGCAGTACTTC
CDR3 protein: CSVATGNYEQYF
J gene: TRBJ2-7
V gene: TRBV29-1
D gene: NA
clone size: NA